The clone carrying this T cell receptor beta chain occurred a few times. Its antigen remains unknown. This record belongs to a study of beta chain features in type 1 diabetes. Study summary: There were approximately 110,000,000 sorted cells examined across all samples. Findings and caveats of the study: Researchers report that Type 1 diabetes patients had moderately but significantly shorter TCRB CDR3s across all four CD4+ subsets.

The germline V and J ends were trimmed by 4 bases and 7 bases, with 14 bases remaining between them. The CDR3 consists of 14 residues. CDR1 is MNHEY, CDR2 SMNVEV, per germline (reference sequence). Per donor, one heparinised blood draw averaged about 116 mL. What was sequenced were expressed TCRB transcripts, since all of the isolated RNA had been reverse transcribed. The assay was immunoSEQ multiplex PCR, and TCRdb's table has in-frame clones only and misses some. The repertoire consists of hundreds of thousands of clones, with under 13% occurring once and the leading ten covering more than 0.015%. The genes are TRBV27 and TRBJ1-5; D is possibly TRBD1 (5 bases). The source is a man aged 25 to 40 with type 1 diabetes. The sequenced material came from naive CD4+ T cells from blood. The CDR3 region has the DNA TGTGCCAGCAGTTCCCCAGGGAGGAGGCAGCCCCAGCATTTT. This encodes CASSSPGRRQPQHF.